The next 25 T cell receptor beta chains were all read from a single sample in a study of T cells in Graves' hyperthyroidism and ophthalmopathy. Amplification yielded TCR beta CDR3 regions, with RNA transcripts as the source. In the first-round RT-PCR of the TCR CDR3, the HTBI primer set was used. TCRdb reprocessed the multiplex PCR reads with MiXCR, giving one entry per CDR3 protein. The table records a few hundred thousand distinct CDR3 sequences, 15% to 17% of them present only once. The sequenced material came from blood. The receptors were gathered from a woman under 30 with Graves' hyperthyroidism that later progressed to Graves' ophthalmopathy.

This clonotype occurred a few times. The chain uses TRBV6-1 and TRBJ2-3; D is possibly TRBD2 (6 bases). Trimming stripped 7 bases from V and 3 bases from J, with 26 bases between. The germline V gene encodes CDR1 MNHNS and CDR2 SASEGT. The CDR3 runs to 18 residues. The CDR3 loop is CASIKARREQRSTDTQYF. CDR3 sequence (DNA): TGTGCCAGCATCAAAGCAAGGCGGGAACAGAGGTCGACAGATACGCAGTATTTT.

There are many counts of this clonotype. The chain joins TRBV30 to TRBJ2-2, with no clear D. The CDR3 is made up of 13 amino acids. Germline values: CDR1 GTSNPN, CDR2 SVGIG (reference sequence). V was cut by 4 bases and J by 6 bases, with 12 bases left in between. The CDR3 region has the DNA TGTGCCTGGACGGTGACCACCCCCGGGGAGCTGTTTTTT. Translated, it gives CAWTVTTPGELFF.

This clonotype was observed at least ten times. The gene calls are TRBV28 and TRBJ2-7; 9 nucleotides align to TRBD2. Germline CDR1 is MDHEN and CDR2 is SYDVKM. The CDR3 sequence is 16 residues long. V lost 3 bases, J lost 3 bases, and 9 bases stayed unmatched. The CDR3 loop reads CASSLPGLSGSYEQYF. The CDR3 DNA sequence: TGTGCCAGCAGTTTGCCGGGACTTAGCGGGAGCTACGAGCAGTACTTC.

This clonotype was seen many times. This chain uses TRBV29-1 with TRBJ2-1, with 13 bases identical to TRBD2. CDR1 and CDR2 from the germline V gene are SQVTM and ANQGSEA. The CDR3 extends over 14 amino acids. V dropped 4 bases and J dropped 9; count of bases not matched to a gene: 6. The CDR3 sequence: CSVAGLAGAGEQFF. DNA for the CDR3: TGCAGCGTTGCCGGACTAGCGGGAGCGGGTGAGCAGTTCTTC.

This clonotype was counted ten times or more. The V call is TRBV6-1, the J call TRBJ2-7; the D gene is possibly TRBD1 (6 bases). The length of the CDR3 is 15 residues. V shed 8 bases and J shed 2 bases, with 19 bases lying between them. Germline V gene sequence: CDR1 MNHNS, CDR2 SASEGT. In nucleotides, the CDR3 is TGTGCCAGCCACCAATTCCAACAGGGACCCTACGAGCAGTACTTC. Protein sequence: CASHQFQQGPYEQYF.

This clonotype was found many times. The chain joins TRBV2 to TRBJ1-6, with unresolved D. Trimming stripped 6 bases from V and 14 bases from J, with 8 bases between. Germline lookup yields CDR1 SNHLY and CDR2 FYNNEI. CDR3 length equals 10 residues. For the CDR3, the DNA is TGTGCCAGCAGGGCCGCGGCCCTCCACTTT. Its translation: CASRAAALHF.

The V and J genes are TRBV11-2 and TRBJ1-5; D possibly corresponds to TRBD1 (6 bases). Trimming stripped 5 bases from V and 16 bases from J, with 21 bases between. CDR1 and CDR2 from the germline V gene are SGHAT and FQNNGV. The CDR3 runs 13 residues. The CDR3 region is CASSPNDFRDIHF. CDR3 DNA: TGTGCCAGCAGCCCCAACGACTTCCGGGACATCCATTTT.

This clonotype was recorded at least ten times. The chain couples TRBV5-1 to TRBJ2-7, with 15 nucleotides matching TRBD2. CDR3 length: 16 amino acids. Germline assignment: CDR1 SGHRS and CDR2 YFSETQ. With 4 bases clipped from V and 5 bases from J, the junction kept 7 bases outside the gene matches. CDR3 sequence reads: CASSAGLAGGHDEQYF. The CDR3 bases are TGCGCCAGCAGCGCGGGACTAGCGGGAGGTCACGACGAGCAGTACTTC.

This clonotype was seen a handful of times. The chain combines TRBV27 with TRBJ2-5; 11 nucleotides align to TRBD2. The V and J ends lost 3 bases and 1 base, in that order; junction bases with no gene match: 4. This CDR3 spans 16 amino acids. CDR1 is MNHEY, CDR2 SMNVEV, per germline (reference sequence). The CDR3 nucleotides are TGTGCCAGCAGTTTGGCTAGCGGGAGGTTCCAAGAGACCCAGTACTTC. Residues: CASSLASGRFQETQYF.

This clonotype was seen ten or more times. J is TRBJ2-3 and V is TRBV2, with D maybe TRBD2 (5 bases). The CDR3 loop spans 13 amino acids. V lost 8 bases and J 0 bases, leaving 9 bases between the germline ends. Germline CDR1 and CDR2: SNHLY and FYNNEI. Here the CDR3 DNA reads TGTGCCAGCGATGAGGGTAGCACAGATACGCAGTATTTT. Its translation is CASDEGSTDTQYF.

CDR3 nucleotides: TGTGCCAGCAGAGTGGGTCCCGGAAACACCATATATTTT. This gives the protein CASRVGPGNTIYF. The rearrangement joins TRBV6-1 to TRBJ1-3; no definite D call. The V and J ends lost 6 bases and 4 bases respectively, with 10 bases between them. Germline loops: CDR1 MNHNS, CDR2 SASEGT. The CDR3 contains 13 residues.

This clonotype has a handful of counts. The chain has TRBV5-4 and TRBJ2-1; no firm D call. Trimming left V 4 bases short and J 0 bases short, with 11 bases between. Germline CDR1 and CDR2: SGHNT and YYREEE (reference sequence). This CDR3 comprises 15 residues. CDR3 DNA sequence: TGTGCCAGCAGCCCCATGGCAAGCTCCTACAATGAGCAGTTCTTC. Translated, it gives CASSPMASSYNEQFF.

This clonotype showed up many times. The J gene is TRBJ2-5, the V gene TRBV11-2; a possible D gene is TRBD1 (6 bases). Between the trimmed V and J ends, which lost 5 bases and 3 bases, there was a span of 13 bases. CDR1 is SGHAT and CDR2 is FQNNGV in the germline V gene. This CDR3 comprises 14 residues. CDR3 DNA sequence: TGTGCCAGCAGCCTGTACAGGGTGGAAGAGACCCAGTACTTC. Translated: CASSLYRVEETQYF.

This clonotype was detected only a few times. The chain's CDR3 is CASSLDPRGNEQYF. CDR3 nucleotide sequence: TGTGCCAGCAGTTTAGACCCCAGGGGTAACGAGCAGTACTTC. The rearrangement links TRBV27 to TRBJ2-7, with a possible D match to TRBD1 (6 bases). V was trimmed by 2 bases and J by 5 bases, leaving 13 bases between them. Per the germline V gene, CDR1 is MNHEY and CDR2 is SMNVEV (reference sequence). This CDR3 is 14 amino acids long.

This clonotype was seen at least ten times. V gene TRBV12-3 or TRBV12-4 combines with J gene TRBJ2-5; 10 bases line up with TRBD2. Trimming at V came to 5 bases and at J to 1 base, leaving 10 bases not matched to a gene. The CDR3 length is 17 residues. CDR3 protein: CASSSQREGPAQETQYF. Written as DNA, the CDR3 is TGTGCCAGCAGTAGCCAGCGGGAGGGGCCCGCCCAAGAGACCCAGTACTTC.

The chain employs TRBV28 and TRBJ1-1; D unresolved. Trimming took off 4 bases at V and 1 base at J, with 13 bases between the two ends. CDR3 length: 15 amino acids. Germline assignment: CDR1 MDHEN and CDR2 SYDVKM. CDR3 DNA sequence: TGTGCCAGCAGTTCGTCTGAGTTCAGGAACACTGAAGCTTTCTTT. It yields the protein CASSSSEFRNTEAFF.

This clonotype was recorded many times. This rearrangement joins TRBV3-1 to TRBJ2-5, with D perhaps matching TRBD2 (6 bases). Germline V gene lookup returns CDR1 LGHDT and CDR2 YNNKEL (reference sequence). The CDR3 has 15 amino acids. V shed 3 bases and J shed 1 base, with 12 bases lying between them. CDR3 protein: CASSHARDFQETQYF. The CDR3 region has the DNA TGTGCCAGCAGCCACGCTCGGGACTTCCAAGAGACCCAGTACTTC.

This clonotype was counted at least ten times. This chain connects TRBV10-3 to TRBJ2-1; no definite D call. The CDR3 contains 12 residues. V was clipped by 0 bases and J by 4 bases, with 1 base between them. The V gene's germline CDR1 is ENHRY and CDR2 SYGVKD. The CDR3 nucleotides read TGTGCCATCAGTGAGTCGTACAATGAGCAGTTCTTC. Its translation is CAISESYNEQFF.

This clonotype was observed many times. The chain recombines TRBV20-1 with TRBJ1-5; D unclear. Germline-derived CDR1 and CDR2 are DFQATT and SNEGSKA (reference sequence). The length of the CDR3 is 14 residues. V shed 5 bases and J shed 0 bases, with 11 bases lying between them. The CDR3 region is CSAATQYSNQPQHF. CDR3 nucleotides: TGCAGTGCTGCTACACAATATAGCAATCAGCCCCAGCATTTT.

This chain uses TRBV13 with TRBJ1-3; D remains ambiguous. This CDR3 comprises 13 residues. Germline values: CDR1 PRHDT, CDR2 FYEKMQ (reference sequence). V was shortened by 0 bases and J by 3 bases, with 3 bases between the two germline ends. DNA of the CDR3: TGTGCCAGCAGCTTAGGTTTTGGAAACACCATATATTTT. The encoded protein is CASSLGFGNTIYF.

In this sample, this clonotype turned up many times. This rearrangement joins TRBV2 to TRBJ2-7; 12 bases fit TRBD2. CDR3 length: 15 amino acids. The germline CDR1 and CDR2 sequences are SNHLY and FYNNEI. J gave up 9 bases and V 4 bases, and 10 bases lay outside the gene matches. This chain's CDR3 is CASSVHETSGSRQYF. CDR3 DNA: TGTGCCAGCAGTGTGCACGAGACTAGCGGGAGCAGGCAGTACTTC.

This clonotype has ten or more counts. The chain has TRBV29-1 and TRBJ2-5; the D is unclear. Germline-derived CDR1 and CDR2 are SQVTM and ANQGSEA. The CDR3 is made up of 14 amino acids. Trimming removed 2 bases at V and 1 base at J, with 11 bases between. The CDR3 loop is CSVELWEIQETQYF. CDR3 coding DNA: TGCAGCGTTGAATTATGGGAAATCCAAGAGACCCAGTACTTC. Full variable domain (remainder filled in from reference TRBV29-1 and TRBJ2-5): SAVISQKPSRDICQRGTSLTIQCQVDSQVTMMFWYRQQPGQSLTLIATANQGSEATYESGFVIDKFPISRPNLTFSTLTVSNMSPEDSSIYLCSVELWEIQETQYFGPGTRLLVL.

This clonotype was counted only a few times. The rearrangement joins TRBV5-5 to TRBJ2-1, with a tentative D call TRBD1 (6 bases). Trimming shortened V by 1 base and J by 6 bases, and 23 bases separated the two germline ends. The CDR3 is 18 amino acids. Per the germline V gene, CDR1 is SGHKS and CDR2 is YYEKEE (reference sequence). CDR3 amino acids: CASSLLPTGIVSGNEQFF. The CDR3 nucleotides are TGTGCCAGCAGCTTGCTTCCCACAGGGATTGTATCGGGCAATGAGCAGTTCTTC.

This clonotype was observed many times. The CDR3 DNA reads as TGCAGTGCTAGACCAGAAGGGTACTTC. Translated, it gives CSARPEGYF. This chain joins TRBV20-1 and TRBJ2-5; D gene ambiguous. Trimming cost V 2 bases and J 13 bases, with 8 bases left between them. This CDR3 is 9 amino acids long. The V gene's germline CDR1 is DFQATT and CDR2 SNEGSKA (reference sequence).

This chain joins TRBV6-2 or TRBV6-3 and TRBJ2-1, with D possibly being TRBD2 (6 bases). The ends were cut back, 4 bases at V and 5 bases at J, with 24 bases in the middle. Germline V lookup: CDR1 MNHEY, CDR2 SVGEGT. The CDR3 is made up of 18 amino acids. This CDR3 is CASSFIKGGAAGHNEQFF. The CDR3 nucleotides read TGTGCCAGCAGTTTTATCAAGGGCGGGGCGGCCGGGCACAATGAGCAGTTCTTC.